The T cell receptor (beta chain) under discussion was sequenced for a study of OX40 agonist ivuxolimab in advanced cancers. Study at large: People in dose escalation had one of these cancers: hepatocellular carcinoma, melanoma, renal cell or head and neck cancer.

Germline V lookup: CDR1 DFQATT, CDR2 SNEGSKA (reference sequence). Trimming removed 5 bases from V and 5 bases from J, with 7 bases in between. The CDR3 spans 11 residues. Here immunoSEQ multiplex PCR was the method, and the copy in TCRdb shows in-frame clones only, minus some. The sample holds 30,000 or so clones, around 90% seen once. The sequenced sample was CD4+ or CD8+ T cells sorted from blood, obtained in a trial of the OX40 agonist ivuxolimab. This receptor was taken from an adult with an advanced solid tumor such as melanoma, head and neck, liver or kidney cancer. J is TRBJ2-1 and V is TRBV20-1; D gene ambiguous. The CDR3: CSAGLDNEQFF. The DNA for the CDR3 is TGCAGTGCTGGGCTAGACAATGAGCAGTTCTTC.